This is a list of T cell receptor beta chains from one sample in a study of cytomegalovirus exposure and HLA in healthy donors. The protocol was immunoSEQ multiplex PCR, while the TCRdb copy is restricted to in-frame clones and leaves out a portion. The sample lists approximately 120,000 clones; roughly 89% were seen once. Sequencing was done on a sample of PBMCs. The receptors come from a woman under 30 in good health and CMV-seronegative. Each CDR3 is given with its conserved first and last residue. The D gene is left open where the match is weak. The listing skips clone size in some rows; elsewhere it reads once, few, many or a size class.

D | size | J | V | DNA | CDR3
- | - | TRBJ2-7 | TRBV11-2 | TGTGCCAGCAGCTTAGCGCTAGGAGCTTCCTACGAGCAGTACTTC | CASSLALGASYEQYF
- | - | TRBJ1-5 | TRBV4-2 | TGTGCCAGCAGCCAAGGGCAGGGGAAACAGCCCCAGCATTTT | CASSQGQGKQPQHF
- | - | TRBJ2-1 | TRBV6-4 | TGTGCCAGCAGTGACTCGGAGCTGAATGAGCAGTTCTTC | CASSDSELNEQFF
TRBD1 | - | TRBJ1-2 | TRBV28 | TGTGCCAGCAGACGGACAGGGGAATATGGCTACACCTTC | CASRRTGEYGYTF
TRBD1 | - | TRBJ1-3 | TRBV9 | TGTGCCAGCAGCGGCGGGACAGCTGGAAACACCATATATTTT | CASSGGTAGNTIYF
TRBD2 | - | TRBJ2-7 | TRBV4-3 | TGCGCCAGCAGCCTGGGACTAGCGGGGACTTCGAGAGAGCAGTACTTC | CASSLGLAGTSREQYF
- | - | TRBJ2-7 | TRBV7-6 | TGTGCCAGCAGCTTCCAGGGGTACGAGCAGTACTTC | CASSFQGYEQYF
- | once | TRBJ2-7 | TRBV18 | TGTGCCAGCTCGGGGAGTGGGGGGTTCGAGCAGTACTTC | CASSGSGGFEQYF
- | - | TRBJ2-5 | TRBV15 | TGTGCCACCAGCAGACCGGGCGGGGTAAACAGGGGATGGGAGACCCAGTACTTC | CATSRPGGVNRGWETQYF
TRBD2 | - | TRBJ2-1 | TRBV9 | TGTGCCAGCAGCGTTTTTTCTAGCGGGGGGGACAATGAGCAGTTCTTC | CASSVFSSGGDNEQFF
TRBD2 | - | TRBJ2-5 | TRBV7-6 | TGTGCCACGAGCGGGAGGGCCTTAGAGACCCAGTACTTC | CATSGRALETQYF
- | - | TRBJ1-1 | TRBV28 | TGTGCCAGCAGTTCAACCTCCGGGGGGCCATATGAAGCTTTCTTT | CASSSTSGGPYEAFF
- | - | TRBJ2-5 | TRBV14 | TGTGCCAGCAGCCGACAGACACAAGAGACCCAGTACTTC | CASSRQTQETQYF
- | - | TRBJ2-6 | TRBV19 | TGTGCCAGTAGTCCCCGGGTGGGAGCCTCTGGGGCCAACGTCCTGACTTTC | CASSPRVGASGANVLTF
- | - | TRBJ1-5 | TRBV4-1 | TGCGCCAGCAGCCTGGGCCGCAATCAGCCCCAGCATTTT | CASSLGRNQPQHF
- | - | TRBJ1-5 | TRBV19 | TGTGCCAGTAGTATGTGGACTATTAGCAATCAGCCCCAGCATTTT | CASSMWTISNQPQHF
- | - | TRBJ2-2 | TRBV18 | TGTGCCAGCTCACCACCGGCCAGGGGAATCACCGGGGAGCTGTTTTTT | CASSPPARGITGELFF
TRBD1 | - | TRBJ1-5 | TRBV7-8 | TGTGCCAGCAGCATGTTAGTCAGGGGGGACCAGCCCCAGCATTTT | CASSMLVRGDQPQHF
TRBD2 | - | TRBJ2-1 | TRBV27 | TGTGCCAGCAGTTCATTGACTAGCGGGGTAAATGAGCAGTTCTTC | CASSSLTSGVNEQFF
- | - | TRBJ1-2 | TRBV30 | TGTGCCTGGGGAGGACAGCCCCTCTATGGCTACACCTTC | CAWGGQPLYGYTF
TRBD2 | once | TRBJ2-1 | TRBV7-6 | TGTGCCAGCAGCTTGACTAGCGGGGGCCCTCCCTCCTACAATGAGCAGTTCTTC | CASSLTSGGPPSYNEQFF
- | - | TRBJ2-1 | TRBV6-1 | TGTGCCAGCAGTGAAATAGTCAATGAGCAGTTCTTC | CASSEIVNEQFF
- | - | TRBJ1-1 | TRBV6-5 | TGTGCCAGCAGTTCCAGGGGTTTTGGTACTGAAGCTTTCTTT | CASSSRGFGTEAFF
- | - | TRBJ1-3 | TRBV2 | TGTGCCAGCAGGGCTGACTCCTCTGGAAACACCATATATTTT | CASRADSSGNTIYF
TRBD2 | - | TRBJ2-5 | TRBV6-4 | TGTGCCAGCAGTGACTCTAGCGGGGGGGCAGAGACCCAGTACTTC | CASSDSSGGAETQYF
TRBD1 | few | TRBJ1-5 | TRBV27 | TGTGCCAGCAGAATGGACAGGGGAAGTCAGCCCCAGCATTTT | CASRMDRGSQPQHF
- | - | TRBJ1-2 | TRBV19 | TGTGCCAGTAGTATAGCGAGGCAGGGGTCCTATGGCTACACCTTC | CASSIARQGSYGYTF
- | - | TRBJ1-2 | TRBV7-9 | TGTGCCAGCAGCTCGATACGGGCTAACTATGGCTACACCTTC | CASSSIRANYGYTF
- | - | TRBJ2-3 | TRBV6-1 | TGTGCCAGCAGTGAAGAGGCGGCCGGGAGCGATACGCAGTATTTT | CASSEEAAGSDTQYF
- | - | TRBJ1-6 | TRBV7-8 | TGTGCCAGCAGCTTAGTTTCCGATTCACCCCTCCACTTT | CASSLVSDSPLHF
- | - | TRBJ1-1 | TRBV29-1 | TGCAGCGTTGAAGTACTGGGAGTAGGGAGTACTGAAGCTTTCTTT | CSVEVLGVGSTEAFF
- | - | TRBJ1-5 | TRBV2 | TGTGCCAGCAGTGAACAGGGGATAGTAGGCAATCAGCCCCAGCATTTT | CASSEQGIVGNQPQHF
TRBD1 | few | TRBJ1-2 | TRBV18 | TGTGCCAGCTCAGCAGGACAGGGGCACTCATACTATGGCTACACCTTC | CASSAGQGHSYYGYTF
- | - | TRBJ1-4 | TRBV6-1 | TGTGCCAGCAGTGAAGGGGCGACAGCGAATGAAAAACTGTTTTTT | CASSEGATANEKLFF
- | - | TRBJ1-1 | TRBV5-6 | TGTGCCAGCAGCTTGTTAGGGGATGGAGTGAACACTGAAGCTTTCTTT | CASSLLGDGVNTEAFF
TRBD1 | once | TRBJ1-1 | TRBV30 | TGTGCCTGGAGCGGGACAGGGGGGGCTTTCTTT | CAWSGTGGAFF
- | - | TRBJ1-4 | TRBV28 | TGTGCCAGCAGTGTTCTCGGGAGTCTTAATGAAAAACTGTTTTTT | CASSVLGSLNEKLFF
- | few | TRBJ1-2 | TRBV19 | TGTGCCAGTAGTCCCAGACAACGACAGAGACCAGTGGGCTACACCTTC | CASSPRQRQRPVGYTF
- | - | TRBJ1-4 | TRBV6-5 | TGTGCCAGCAGTTGGAGGCCAAATGAAAAACTGTTTTTT | CASSWRPNEKLFF
- | - | TRBJ2-5 | TRBV20-1 | TGCAGTGCTAGAGATAGGAGGGCCCAGTACTTC | CSARDRRAQYF
- | - | TRBJ1-1 | TRBV28 | TGTGCCAGCACCCTCCCGTACAGGCAAGAAGCTTTCTTT | CASTLPYRQEAFF
TRBD2 | once | TRBJ2-1 | TRBV29-1 | TGCAGCGTTGAAGAGTCCCTAGCGGGAGAGTTCAATGAGCAGTTCTTC | CSVEESLAGEFNEQFF
- | - | TRBJ2-1 | TRBV7-9 | TGTGCCAGCAGCTTAGTTGGAGGTTTAACCAGCTCCTACAATGAGCAGTTCTTC | CASSLVGGLTSSYNEQFF
- | - | TRBJ2-1 | TRBV4-2 | TGTGCCAGCAGGAGGTTGGACAGAATGGAGCAGTTCTTC | CASRRLDRMEQFF
- | few | TRBJ1-2 | TRBV6-5 | TGTGCCAGCAGTTCAAACCGGGAGGATGGCTACACCTTC | CASSSNREDGYTF
- | - | TRBJ2-2 | TRBV27 | TGTGCCAGCAGGGCAGGGACGAACACCGGGGAGCTGTTTTTT | CASRAGTNTGELFF